The source of this T cell receptor beta chain is a study of human T cells and chemical hapten exposure. TCRdb called the RACE reads again in MiXCR, with one record for every CDR3 protein. Here the sample spans 190,000 or so distinct CDR3 sequences, around 25% being singletons. The time point denotes: patch test 3, about 24 weeks after DPC sensitization. Indicated treatment: therapeutic diphenylcyclopropenone sensitization with weekly scalp DPC. Patch tests were applied only after blood draws. The source is a woman in her thirties or forties with alopecia areata. Some clones in this sample may be carry-over from other donors' samples. Sequences were derived from whole blood, sampled in connection with sensitization to the hapten diphenylcyclopropenone (DPC).

The CDR3 region is CASSYRGGGNIQYF. DNA of the CDR3: TGTGCCAGCAGTTACCGGGGGGGAGGAAACATTCAGTACTTC. The rearrangement links TRBV27 to TRBJ2-4; 8 positions match TRBD2. CDR3 length equals 14 residues. V dropped 4 bases and J dropped 6; count of bases not matched to a gene: 5. CDR1 and CDR2 from the germline V gene are MNHEY and SMNVEV (reference sequence).